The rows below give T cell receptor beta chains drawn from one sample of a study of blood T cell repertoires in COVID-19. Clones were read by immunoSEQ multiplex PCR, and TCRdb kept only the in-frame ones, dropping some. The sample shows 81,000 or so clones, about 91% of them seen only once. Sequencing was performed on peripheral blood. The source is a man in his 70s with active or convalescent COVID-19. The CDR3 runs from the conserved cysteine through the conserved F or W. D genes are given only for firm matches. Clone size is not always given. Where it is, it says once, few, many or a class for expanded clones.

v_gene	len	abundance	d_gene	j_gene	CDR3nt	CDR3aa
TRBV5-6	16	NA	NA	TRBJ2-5	TGTGCCAGCAGCCTACGGACGGTGGGGGCGCGGGAGACCCAGTACTTC	CASSLRTVGARETQYF
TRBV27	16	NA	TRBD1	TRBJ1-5	TGTGCCAGCAGTCCCTTGGGACAGGGAATCGGTCAGCCCCAGCATTTT	CASSPLGQGIGQPQHF
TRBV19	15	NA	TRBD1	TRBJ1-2	TGTGCCAGTAGTAGCAAACAGGGGCGCATCTATGGCTACACCTTC	CASSSKQGRIYGYTF
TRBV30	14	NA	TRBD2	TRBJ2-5	TGTGCCTGGAACTACGGGGGGGCCGCGGAGACCCAGTACTTC	CAWNYGGAAETQYF
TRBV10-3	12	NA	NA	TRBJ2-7	TGTGCCATCAGTGACTCAGGTTACGAGCAGTACTTC	CAISDSGYEQYF
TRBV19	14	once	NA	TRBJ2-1	TGTGCCAGTAGTTCAGACAGCTCCTACAATGAGCAGTTCTTC	CASSSDSSYNEQFF
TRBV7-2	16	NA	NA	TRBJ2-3	TGTGCCAGCAGCCCTCGGGGGCGGGGGCCCACAGATACGCAGTATTTT	CASSPRGRGPTDTQYF
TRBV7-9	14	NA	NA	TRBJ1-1	TGTGCCAGCAGCCGAACATCGGACAGCGACGAAGCTTTCTTT	CASSRTSDSDEAFF
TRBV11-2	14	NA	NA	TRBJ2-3	TGTGCCAGCAGCTTGTCGACTAGTGAAGATACGCAGTATTTT	CASSLSTSEDTQYF
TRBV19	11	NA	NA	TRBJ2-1	TGTGCCAGTAGCCAAAGAGATGAGCAGTTCTTC	CASSQRDEQFF
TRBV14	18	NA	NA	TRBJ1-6	TGTGCCAGCAGCCAGCGAAGCGCCGGGACTGCTAAAGGGTCACCCCTCCACTTT	CASSQRSAGTAKGSPLHF
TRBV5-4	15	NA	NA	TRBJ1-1	TGTGCCAGCAGCTTCGATCCCGACAGGAACACTGAAGCTTTCTTT	CASSFDPDRNTEAFF
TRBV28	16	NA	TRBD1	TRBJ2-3	TGTGCCAGCAGGGGAAGACAGGGACCTAGCACAGATACGCAGTATTTT	CASRGRQGPSTDTQYF
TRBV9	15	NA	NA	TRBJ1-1	TGTGCCAGCAGCGCCTTAGCTCAGCTGAACACTGAAGCTTTCTTT	CASSALAQLNTEAFF
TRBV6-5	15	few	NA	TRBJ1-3	TGTGCCAGCAGTTACCAGGGGTTATCCGGAAACACCATATATTTT	CASSYQGLSGNTIYF
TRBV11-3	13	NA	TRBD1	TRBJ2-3	TGTGCCAGCAGCCGGGACAGGGGAGATACGCAGTATTTT	CASSRDRGDTQYF